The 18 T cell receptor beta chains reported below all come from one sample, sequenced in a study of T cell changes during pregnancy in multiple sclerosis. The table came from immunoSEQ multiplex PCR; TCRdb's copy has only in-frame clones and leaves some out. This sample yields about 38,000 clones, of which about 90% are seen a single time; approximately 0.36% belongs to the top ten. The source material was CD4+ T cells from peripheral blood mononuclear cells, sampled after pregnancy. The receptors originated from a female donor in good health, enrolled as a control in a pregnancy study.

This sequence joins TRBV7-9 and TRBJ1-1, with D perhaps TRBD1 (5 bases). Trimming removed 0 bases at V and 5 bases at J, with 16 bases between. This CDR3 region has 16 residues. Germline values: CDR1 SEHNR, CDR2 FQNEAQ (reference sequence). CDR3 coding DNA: TGTGCCAGCAGCTTAGCGGATTCGGGGGGTCGAACTGAAGCTTTCTTT. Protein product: CASSLADSGGRTEAFF. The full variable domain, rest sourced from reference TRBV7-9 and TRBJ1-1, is DTGVSQNPRHKITKRGQNVTFRCDPISEHNRLYWYRQTLGQGPEFLTYFQNEAQLEKSRLLSDRFSAERPKGSFSTLEIQRTEQGDSAMYLCASSLADSGGRTEAFFGQGTRLTVV.

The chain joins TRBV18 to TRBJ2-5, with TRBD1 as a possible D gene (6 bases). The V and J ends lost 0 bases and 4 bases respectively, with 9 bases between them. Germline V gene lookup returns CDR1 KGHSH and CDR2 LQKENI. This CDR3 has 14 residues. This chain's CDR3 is CASSPPAQGETQYF. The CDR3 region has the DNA TGTGCCAGCTCACCACCGGCACAGGGAGAGACCCAGTACTTC.

Here the CDR3 DNA reads TGTGCCAGCAGCCAAGCAGAACTTGGGCAGTCCTCCTACGAGCAGTACTTC. The encoded protein is CASSQAELGQSSYEQYF. This chain uses TRBV4-2 with TRBJ2-7; D gene unclear. Trimming took off 1 base at V and 0 bases at J, with 16 bases between the two ends. The CDR3 is 17 amino acids. Germline V gives CDR1 LGHNA, CDR2 YNFKEQ.

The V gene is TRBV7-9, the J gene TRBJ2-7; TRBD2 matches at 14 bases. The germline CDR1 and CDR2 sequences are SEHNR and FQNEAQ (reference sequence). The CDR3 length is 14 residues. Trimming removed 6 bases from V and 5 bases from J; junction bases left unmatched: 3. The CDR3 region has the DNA TGTGCCAGCAGGGGACTAGCGGGAGTCCACGAGCAGTACTTC. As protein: CASRGLAGVHEQYF.

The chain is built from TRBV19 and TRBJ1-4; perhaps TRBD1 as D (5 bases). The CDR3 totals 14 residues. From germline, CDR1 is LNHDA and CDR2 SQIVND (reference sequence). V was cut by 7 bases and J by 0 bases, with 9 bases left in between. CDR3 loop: CASTTGATNEKLFF. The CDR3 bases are TGTGCCAGTACTACAGGTGCAACTAATGAAAAACTGTTTTTT.

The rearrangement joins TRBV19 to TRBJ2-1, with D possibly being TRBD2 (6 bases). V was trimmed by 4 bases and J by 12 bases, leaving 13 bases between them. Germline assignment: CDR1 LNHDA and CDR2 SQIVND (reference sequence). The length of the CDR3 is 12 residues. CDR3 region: CASSNDREWQFF. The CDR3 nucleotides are TGTGCCAGTAGTAATGATCGGGAGTGGCAGTTCTTC.

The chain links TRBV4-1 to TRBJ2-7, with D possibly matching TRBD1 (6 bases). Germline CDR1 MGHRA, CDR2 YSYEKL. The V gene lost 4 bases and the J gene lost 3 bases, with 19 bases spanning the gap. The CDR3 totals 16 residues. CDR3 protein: CASSPMAQGTGYEQYF. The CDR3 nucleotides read TGCGCCAGCAGCCCAATGGCGCAGGGGACGGGCTACGAGCAGTACTTC.

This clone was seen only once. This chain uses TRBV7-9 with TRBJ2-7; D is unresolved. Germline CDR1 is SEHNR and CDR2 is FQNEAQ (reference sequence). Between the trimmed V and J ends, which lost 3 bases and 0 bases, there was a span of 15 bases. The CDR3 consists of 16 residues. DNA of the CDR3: TGTGCCAGCAGCTTTGATTGGGCCGACAACTCCTACGAGCAGTACTTC. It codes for CASSFDWADNSYEQYF.

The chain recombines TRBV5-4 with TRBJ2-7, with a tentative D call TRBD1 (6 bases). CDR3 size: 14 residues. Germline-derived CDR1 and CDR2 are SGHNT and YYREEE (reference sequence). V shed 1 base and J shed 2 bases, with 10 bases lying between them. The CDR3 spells CASSLRDKTYEQYF. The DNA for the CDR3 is TGTGCCAGCAGCTTGCGGGACAAAACCTACGAGCAGTACTTC.

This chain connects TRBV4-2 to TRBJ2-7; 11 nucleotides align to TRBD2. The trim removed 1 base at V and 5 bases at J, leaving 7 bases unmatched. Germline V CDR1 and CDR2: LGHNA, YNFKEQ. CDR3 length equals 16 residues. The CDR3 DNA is TGTGCCAGCAGCCAAGGGTTAGCGGGAGGGAAAGACGAGCAGTACTTC. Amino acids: CASSQGLAGGKDEQYF.

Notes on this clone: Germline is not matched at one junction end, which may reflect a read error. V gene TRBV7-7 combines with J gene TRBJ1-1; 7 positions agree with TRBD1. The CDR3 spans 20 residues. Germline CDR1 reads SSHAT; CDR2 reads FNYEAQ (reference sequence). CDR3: CASSPFQPLTGRLPQNEAFF. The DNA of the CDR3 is TGTGCTAGCAGCCCGTTCCAGCCATTGACAGGGAGGCTCCCTCAGAATGAGGCTTTCTTT.

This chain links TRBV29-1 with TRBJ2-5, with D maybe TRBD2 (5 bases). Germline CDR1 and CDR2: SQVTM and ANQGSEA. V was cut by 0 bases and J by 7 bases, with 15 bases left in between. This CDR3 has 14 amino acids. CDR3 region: CSVEEGEPRGTQYF. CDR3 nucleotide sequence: TGCAGCGTTGAAGAAGGAGAACCCCGGGGGACCCAGTACTTC.

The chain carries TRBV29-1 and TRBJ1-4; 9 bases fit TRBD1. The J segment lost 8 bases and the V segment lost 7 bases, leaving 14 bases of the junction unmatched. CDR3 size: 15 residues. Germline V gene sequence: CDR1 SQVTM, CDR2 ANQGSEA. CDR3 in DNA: TGCAGCGCACTTATAACGGACAGGGGAAGCGAAAAACTGTTTTTT. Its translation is CSALITDRGSEKLFF.

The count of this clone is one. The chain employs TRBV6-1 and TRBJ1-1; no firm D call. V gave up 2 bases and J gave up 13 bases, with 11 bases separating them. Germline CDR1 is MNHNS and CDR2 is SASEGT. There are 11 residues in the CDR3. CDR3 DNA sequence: TGTGCCAGCAGTGAACAGGTTGGTGTTTTCTTT. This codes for CASSEQVGVFF.

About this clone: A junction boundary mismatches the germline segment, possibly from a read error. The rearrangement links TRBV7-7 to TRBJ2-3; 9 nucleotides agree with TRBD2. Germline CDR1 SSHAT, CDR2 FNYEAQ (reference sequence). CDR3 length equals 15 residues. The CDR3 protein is CASSFAGGLTDTQYF. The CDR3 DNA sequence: TGTGCTAGCAGCTTTGCGGGGGGGCTTACAGATACGCAGTATTTT.

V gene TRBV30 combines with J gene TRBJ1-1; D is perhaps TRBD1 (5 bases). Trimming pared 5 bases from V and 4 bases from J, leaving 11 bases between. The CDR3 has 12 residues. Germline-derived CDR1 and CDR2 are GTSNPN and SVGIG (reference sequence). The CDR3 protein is CAWGRGGTEAFF. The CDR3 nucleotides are TGTGCCTGGGGAAGGGGCGGCACTGAAGCTTTCTTT.

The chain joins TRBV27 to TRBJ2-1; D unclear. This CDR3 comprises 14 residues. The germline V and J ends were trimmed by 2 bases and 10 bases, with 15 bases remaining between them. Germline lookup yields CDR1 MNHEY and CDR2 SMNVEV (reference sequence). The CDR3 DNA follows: TGTGCCAGCAGTTTAATCGGGTCCACCGGGGAGCAGTTCTTC. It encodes CASSLIGSTGEQFF.

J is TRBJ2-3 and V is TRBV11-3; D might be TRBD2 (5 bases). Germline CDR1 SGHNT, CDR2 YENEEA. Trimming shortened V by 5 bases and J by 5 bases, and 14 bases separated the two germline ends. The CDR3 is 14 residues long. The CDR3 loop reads CASSQGLRQDTQYF. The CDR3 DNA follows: TGTGCCAGCAGCCAAGGACTGAGGCAAGATACGCAGTATTTT. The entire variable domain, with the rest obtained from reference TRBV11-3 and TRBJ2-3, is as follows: EAGVVQSPRYKIIEKKQPVAFWCNPISGHNTLYWYLQNLGQGPELLIRYENEEAVDDSQLPKDRFSAERLKGVDSTLKIQPAELGDSAVYLCASSQGLRQDTQYFGPGTRLTVL.